This TCR beta chain was captured in a study of blood T cell repertoires in COVID-19. Study-wide background: Sites in the United States, Italy and Spain provided acute and convalescent COVID-19 samples.

Generated by immunoSEQ multiplex PCR, the TCRdb table keeps only in-frame clones and is missing some. The table shows hundreds of thousands of clones, with about 87% occurring only once. The CDR3 length is 14 residues. The ends lost 7 bases at V and 5 bases at J; junction bases unmatched: 4. Per the germline V gene, CDR1 is SNHLY and CDR2 is FYNNEI. Sample: PBMCs or T cells enriched from blood (not recorded which). The sequence came from a woman aged 45-60 years who had recovered from COVID-19. J is TRBJ1-5 and V is TRBV2; 11 nucleotides agree with TRBD1. In DNA, the CDR3 is TGTGCCAGCACCGGACAGGGGGCCTATCAGCCCCAGCATTTT. Its translation is CASTGQGAYQPQHF.